This is a list of T cell receptor beta chains from one sample in a study of CD8 T cells in Susac syndrome. In TCRdb, the immunoSEQ multiplex PCR reads were re-called with MiXCR into one record per CDR3 protein. The repertoire consists of roughly 200,000 distinct CDR3 sequences, with around 95% occurring once and the leading ten covering about 0.16%. The sample comprised CD8+ T cells from PBMCs. The receptors originated from a human donor with multiple sclerosis. Each CDR3 is given with its conserved first and last residue. Each record gives: V gene, J gene, CDR3 protein.

V gene: TRBV5-6
J gene: TRBJ2-7
CDR3 protein: CASSPFGVYEQYF

V gene: TRBV5-1
J gene: TRBJ2-1
CDR3 protein: CASSLLAGGNNEQFF

V gene: TRBV5-6
J gene: TRBJ2-7
CDR3 protein: CASSKTVVRDEQYF

V gene: TRBV28
J gene: TRBJ1-1
CDR3 protein: CASSFVIWAVTEAFF

V gene: TRBV6-5
J gene: TRBJ2-2
CDR3 protein: CASSYFIEGYGELFF

V gene: TRBV29-1
J gene: TRBJ2-1
CDR3 protein: CSVVAGGEQFF

V gene: TRBV7-3
J gene: TRBJ2-1
CDR3 protein: CASSLLAGSNEQFF

V gene: TRBV29-1
J gene: TRBJ1-2
CDR3 protein: CSVEGQGVNYGYTF

V gene: TRBV14
J gene: TRBJ2-1
CDR3 protein: CASSQGLAVFYNEQFF

V gene: TRBV2
J gene: TRBJ2-6
CDR3 protein: CASSDISGQGASGANVLTF

V gene: TRBV27
J gene: TRBJ1-2
CDR3 protein: CASYNPGVGGYTF

V gene: TRBV20-1
J gene: TRBJ2-3
CDR3 protein: CSARTSGSSDTQYF

V gene: TRBV29-1
J gene: TRBJ1-2
CDR3 protein: CSVEGGADYGYTF

V gene: TRBV6-2/TRBV6-3
J gene: TRBJ2-7
CDR3 protein: CASSYYAGVTYEQYF

V gene: TRBV20-1
J gene: TRBJ2-3
CDR3 protein: CSARDPPTLLASSTDTQYF

V gene: TRBV24-1
J gene: TRBJ2-2
CDR3 protein: CATSVNGELFF

V gene: TRBV28
J gene: TRBJ2-7
CDR3 protein: CASSLGTGAEQYF

V gene: TRBV5-1
J gene: TRBJ1-1
CDR3 protein: CASNRGTEAFF

V gene: TRBV4-1
J gene: TRBJ2-3
CDR3 protein: CASSQIAASTDTQYF

V gene: TRBV7-2
J gene: TRBJ2-7
CDR3 protein: CASSLELAVRYEQYF

V gene: TRBV6-4
J gene: TRBJ2-1
CDR3 protein: CASSVLAGGNYEQFF

V gene: TRBV29-1
J gene: TRBJ2-7
CDR3 protein: CSVEDGHGRAPYEQYF

V gene: TRBV25-1
J gene: TRBJ2-5
CDR3 protein: CASSEWPPGTGEETQYF

V gene: TRBV25-1
J gene: TRBJ1-2
CDR3 protein: CASSSKGNLYGYTF

V gene: TRBV20-1
J gene: TRBJ2-7
CDR3 protein: CSARDTQGSYEQYF

V gene: TRBV13
J gene: TRBJ2-5
CDR3 protein: CASSSMGQGKETQYF